The 20 T cell receptor beta chains below come from one sample, sequenced in a study of radiation and T cells in renal cell carcinoma. Noted time point: blood 2 weeks post-SBRT. The treatment here: 15 Gy SBRT to primary tumor, nephrectomy 4 weeks later. Libraries were prepared by immunoSEQ multiplex PCR; TCRdb keeps only in-frame clonotypes and omits some of them. The table includes roughly 28,000 clones, over 75% detected once. This sample comprised blood, obtained from a patient whose treatment included radiotherapy and nephrectomy. These receptors were taken from a man aged 60-69 years with renal cell carcinoma.

This chain connects TRBV23-1 to TRBJ1-2; D possibly corresponds to TRBD1 (6 bases). TRBV23-1 is labeled an ORF, and its function is uncertain. V dropped 1 base and J dropped 4 bases, with 16 bases sitting between them. The CDR3 covers 16 residues. CDR3 amino acids: CASSQWAGARPYGYTF. The DNA for the CDR3 is TGCGCCAGCAGTCAATGGGCAGGGGCCCGGCCCTATGGCTACACCTTC.

The chain is built from TRBV6-6 and TRBJ2-3; no firm D call. The CDR3 is made up of 13 amino acids. The germline gives CDR1 MNHNY, CDR2 SVGAGI (reference sequence). V lost 2 bases and J lost 10, with 13 bases in between. The CDR3 nucleotides read TGTGCCAGCAGTTACCCCCCCCGGCTCGCGCAGTATTTT. Its translation: CASSYPPRLAQYF.

This clone has a single count. The chain recombines TRBV7-9 with TRBJ2-3; D is unclear. CDR3 length equals 12 residues. The germline gives CDR1 SEHNR, CDR2 FQNEAQ (reference sequence). Trimming took 1 base from V and 3 from J, leaving 2 bases between them. The CDR3 is CASSLETDTQYF. The CDR3 nucleotides read TGTGCCAGCAGCTTAGAAACAGATACGCAGTATTTT.

This clone appeared once. V gene TRBV18 combines with J gene TRBJ2-3; 9 positions agree with TRBD2. Trimming cost V 3 bases and J 2 bases; bases outside gene matches: 9. Per germline, CDR1 KGHSH and CDR2 LQKENI. The CDR3 totals 17 residues. The CDR3 loop reads CASSPIILAGNTDTQYF. In DNA form, the CDR3 reads TGTGCCAGCTCACCGATTATACTAGCGGGTAACACAGATACGCAGTATTTT.

The chain carries TRBV6-5 and TRBJ2-3; D is possibly TRBD1 (5 bases). The CDR3 totals 14 residues. Germline values: CDR1 MNHEY, CDR2 SVGAGI. Trimming took 6 bases from V and 1 from J, leaving 11 bases between them. DNA for the CDR3: TGTGCCAGCAGCAGGACACCACGCACAGATACGCAGTATTTT. Protein sequence: CASSRTPRTDTQYF.

Only a few counts were recorded for this clone. The rearrangement uses TRBV10-3 and TRBJ1-1; D might be TRBD1 (5 bases). This CDR3 comprises 12 residues. Trimming cost V 7 bases and J 10 bases, with 16 bases left between them. The germline V gene has CDR1 ENHRY and CDR2 SYGVKD. CDR3 sequence (DNA): TGTGCCATCAAGGCAGGGAGCCTTGGAGCTTTCTTT. Protein: CAIKAGSLGAFF.

The chain uses TRBV9 and TRBJ1-2; no reliable D call. The CDR3 length is 15 residues. From germline, CDR1 is SGDLS and CDR2 YYNGEE. Trimming took off 0 bases at V and 2 bases at J, with 11 bases between the two ends. In DNA, the CDR3 is TGTGCCAGCAGCGTAGCTTGGCAGGCAAACTATGGCTACACCTTC. Translated, it gives CASSVAWQANYGYTF.

The chain combines TRBV9 with TRBJ2-1; the D is unclear. The CDR3 extends over 16 amino acids. Germline V gives CDR1 SGDLS, CDR2 YYNGEE. V lost 4 bases and J lost 2, with 16 bases in between. This CDR3 reads CASSLRALGTYNEQFF. DNA for the CDR3: TGTGCCAGCAGCCTCCGGGCCCTGGGCACCTACAATGAGCAGTTCTTC.

V usage is TRBV7-2 and J usage is TRBJ2-3; D tentatively fits TRBD1 or TRBD2 (5 bases each). V lost 5 bases to trimming and J lost 0 bases, with 12 bases between them. Germline CDR1 reads SGHTA; CDR2 reads FQGNSA. The length of the CDR3 is 15 residues. The CDR3 is CASSKWGPSTDTQYF. In DNA form, the CDR3 reads TGTGCCAGCAGCAAGTGGGGACCAAGCACAGATACGCAGTATTTT.

This chain links TRBV5-4 with TRBJ2-7; D is possibly TRBD1 (6 bases). Germline loops: CDR1 SGHNT, CDR2 YYREEE (reference sequence). V was trimmed by 2 bases and J by 2 bases, leaving 8 bases between them. The CDR3 spans 13 residues. CDR3 protein: CASSLTGPYEQYF. DNA of the CDR3: TGTGCCAGCAGCTTAACAGGGCCCTACGAGCAGTACTTC. The full variable domain, its missing parts supplied by reference TRBV5-4 and TRBJ2-7, is ETGVTQSPTHLIKTRGQQVTLRCSSQSGHNTVSWYQQALGQGPQFIFQYYREEENGRGNFPPRFSGLQFPNYSSELNVNALELDDSALYLCASSLTGPYEQYFGPGTRLTVT.

The chain recombines TRBV14 with TRBJ2-5, with TRBD2 matching over 16 bases. V lost 3 bases, J lost 2 bases, and 9 bases stayed unmatched. Germline V gene sequence: CDR1 SGHDN, CDR2 FVKESK. This CDR3 is 19 amino acids long. The CDR3 DNA sequence: TGTGCCAGCAGCCAGGTAGGCGGGACTAGCGGGAGGGATCAAGAGACCCAGTACTTC. This translates into CASSQVGGTSGRDQETQYF.

The chain combines TRBV13 with TRBJ2-3, with D possibly matching TRBD1 (5 bases). Germline V CDR1 and CDR2: PRHDT, FYEKMQ (reference sequence). The CDR3 spans 13 residues. V was shortened by 8 bases and J by 2 bases, with 11 bases between the two germline ends. The DNA of the CDR3 is TGTGCCAGCGTACAGGTCCCCACAGATACGCAGTATTTT. Its translation: CASVQVPTDTQYF.

The chain is built from TRBV5-6 and TRBJ1-1, with D possibly TRBD1 on 5 matching bases. V dropped 5 bases and J dropped 7 bases, with 12 bases sitting between them. Germline V CDR1 and CDR2: SGHDT, YYEEEE. The CDR3 is 12 amino acids. The CDR3 loop is CASSWGPLEAFF. Here the CDR3 DNA reads TGTGCCAGCAGTTGGGGACCACTTGAAGCTTTCTTT. Full variable domain (missing parts from reference TRBV5-6 and TRBJ1-1): DAGVTQSPTHLIKTRGQQVTLRCSPKSGHDTVSWYQQALGQGPQFIFQYYEEEERQRGNFPDRFSGHQFPNYSSELNVNALLLGDSALYLCASSWGPLEAFFGQGTRLTVV.

The chain employs TRBV10-3 and TRBJ2-3; perhaps TRBD2 as D (5 bases). Trimming left V 7 bases short and J 1 base short, with 9 bases between. Germline CDR1 reads ENHRY; CDR2 reads SYGVKD. The CDR3 spans 13 residues. CDR3 bases: TGTGCCATCACCCTTAGCGGCACAGATACGCAGTATTTT. It is translated as CAITLSGTDTQYF.

V usage is TRBV2 and J usage is TRBJ2-7; 8 bases match TRBD1. The junction had 3 bases not matched to a gene; V was cut back by 8 bases and J by 6 bases. Germline-derived CDR1 and CDR2 are SNHLY and FYNNEI. The CDR3 covers 11 residues. CDR3 DNA: TGTGCCAGCGGACAGGGTTTCGAGCAGTACTTC. Translation gives CASGQGFEQYF.

The rearrangement joins TRBV28 to TRBJ1-2; unclear D gene. Trimming took off 7 bases at V and 4 bases at J, with 13 bases between the two ends. Per the germline V gene, CDR1 is MDHEN and CDR2 is SYDVKM. The CDR3 contains 13 residues. CDR3 DNA sequence: TGTGCCAGCAAGGGTGATGTGGGCTATGGCTACACCTTC. It yields the protein CASKGDVGYGYTF.

This chain joins TRBV15 and TRBJ2-7; either TRBD1 or TRBD2 may supply D (6 bases each). This CDR3 has 15 amino acids. The V end was cut by 0 bases, the J end by 4 bases, with 13 bases between. The V gene's germline CDR1 is LNHNV and CDR2 YYDKDF (reference sequence). The chain's CDR3 is CATSRDPGATYEQYF. As DNA, the CDR3 is TGTGCCACCAGCAGAGATCCGGGGGCAACTTACGAGCAGTACTTC.

In its sample, this clone was seen a few times. The chain uses TRBV9 and TRBJ1-1; tentatively, D is TRBD1 (5 bases). V shed 0 bases and J shed 5 bases, with 11 bases lying between them. From germline, CDR1 is SGDLS and CDR2 YYNGEE. CDR3 size: 14 residues. The CDR3 DNA sequence: TGTGCCAGCAGCGTAGGTTGGGGGTGGACTGAAGCTTTCTTT. This sequence encodes CASSVGWGWTEAFF. Drawing the rest from reference TRBV9 and TRBJ1-1, the complete variable domain is DSGVTQTPKHLITATGQRVTLRCSPRSGDLSVYWYQQSLDQGLQFLIQYYNGEERAKGNILERFSAQQFPDLHSELNLSSLELGDSALYFCASSVGWGWTEAFFGQGTRLTVV.

The chain recombines TRBV19 with TRBJ1-1, with 7 bases lining up with TRBD1. Germline CDR1 and CDR2: LNHDA and SQIVND (reference sequence). Trimming removed 5 bases from V and 11 bases from J; junction bases left unmatched: 8. The CDR3 has 12 residues. CDR3 residues: CASSPHRGWAFF. CDR3 coding DNA: TGTGCCAGTAGTCCCCACAGGGGCTGGGCTTTCTTT.

The chain employs TRBV27 and TRBJ2-1; D is unresolved. CDR3 length: 13 amino acids. CDR1 is MNHEY and CDR2 is SMNVEV in the germline V gene (reference sequence). The V end lost 4 bases, the J end lost 4 bases, and 8 bases lay between the germline ends. CDR3 nucleotides: TGTGCCAGCAGTTACCCTGGGTACAATGAGCAGTTCTTC. It codes for CASSYPGYNEQFF.